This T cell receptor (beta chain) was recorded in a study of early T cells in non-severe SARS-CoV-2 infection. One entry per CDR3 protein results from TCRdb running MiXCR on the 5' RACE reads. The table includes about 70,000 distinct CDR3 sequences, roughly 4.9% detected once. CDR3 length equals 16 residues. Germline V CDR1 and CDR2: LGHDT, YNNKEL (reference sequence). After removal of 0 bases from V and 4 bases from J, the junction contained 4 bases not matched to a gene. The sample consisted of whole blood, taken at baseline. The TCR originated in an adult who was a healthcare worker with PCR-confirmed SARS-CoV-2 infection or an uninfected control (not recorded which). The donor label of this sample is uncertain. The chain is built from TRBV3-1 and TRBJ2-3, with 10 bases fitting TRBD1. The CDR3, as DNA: TGTGCCAGCAGCCAAGATCCTGGACAGGGGGCAGATACGCAGTATTTT. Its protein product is CASSQDPGQGADTQYF.